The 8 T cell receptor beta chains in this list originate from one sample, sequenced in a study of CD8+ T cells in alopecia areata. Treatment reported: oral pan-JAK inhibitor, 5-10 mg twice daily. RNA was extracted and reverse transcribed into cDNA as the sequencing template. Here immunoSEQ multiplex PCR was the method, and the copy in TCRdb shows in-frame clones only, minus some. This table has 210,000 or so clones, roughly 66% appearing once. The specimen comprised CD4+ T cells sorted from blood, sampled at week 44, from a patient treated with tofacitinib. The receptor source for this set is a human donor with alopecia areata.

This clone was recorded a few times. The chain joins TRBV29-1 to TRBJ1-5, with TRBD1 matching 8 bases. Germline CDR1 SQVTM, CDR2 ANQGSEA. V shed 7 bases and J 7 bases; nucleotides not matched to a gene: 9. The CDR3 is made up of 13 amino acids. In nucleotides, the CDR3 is TGCAGCGCTAAAGGACAGGGCGAACAGCCCCAGCATTTT. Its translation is CSAKGQGEQPQHF.

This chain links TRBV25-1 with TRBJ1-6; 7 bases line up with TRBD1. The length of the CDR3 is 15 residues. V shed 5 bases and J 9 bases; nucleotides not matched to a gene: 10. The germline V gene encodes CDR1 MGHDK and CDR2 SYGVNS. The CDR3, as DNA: TGTGCCAGCAGTTCCATTGACAGGGTGCCTTCACCCCTCCACTTT. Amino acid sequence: CASSSIDRVPSPLHF.

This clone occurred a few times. CDR3 amino acids: CSEQPTSGGNEQFF. DNA of the CDR3: TGCAGCGAACAACCGACTAGCGGGGGAAATGAGCAGTTCTTC. V usage is TRBV29-1 and J usage is TRBJ2-1; 12 bases map to TRBD2. The CDR3 contains 14 residues. After removal of 7 bases from V and 7 bases from J, the junction contained 8 bases not matched to a gene. CDR1 is SQVTM, CDR2 ANQGSEA, per germline.

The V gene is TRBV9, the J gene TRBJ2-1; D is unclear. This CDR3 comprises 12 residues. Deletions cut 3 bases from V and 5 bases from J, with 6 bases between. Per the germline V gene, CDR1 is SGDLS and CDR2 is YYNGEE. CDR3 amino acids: CASSASNNEQFF. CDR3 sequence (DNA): TGTGCCAGCAGCGCCTCAAACAATGAGCAGTTCTTC. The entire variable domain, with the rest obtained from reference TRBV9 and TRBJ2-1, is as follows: DSGVTQTPKHLITATGQRVTLRCSPRSGDLSVYWYQQSLDQGLQFLIQYYNGEERAKGNILERFSAQQFPDLHSELNLSSLELGDSALYFCASSASNNEQFFGPGTRLTVL.

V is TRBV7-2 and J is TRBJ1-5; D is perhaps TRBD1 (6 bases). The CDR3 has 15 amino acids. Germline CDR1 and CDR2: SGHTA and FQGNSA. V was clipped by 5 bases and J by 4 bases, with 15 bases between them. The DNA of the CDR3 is TGTGCCAGCAGCCCGGCGGGACAACCAAATCAGCCCCAGCATTTT. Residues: CASSPAGQPNQPQHF.

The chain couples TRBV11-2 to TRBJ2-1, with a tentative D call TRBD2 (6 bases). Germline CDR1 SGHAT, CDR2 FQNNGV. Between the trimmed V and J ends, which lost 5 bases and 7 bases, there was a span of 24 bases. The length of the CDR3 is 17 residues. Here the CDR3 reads CASSPRSGVSPSNEQFF. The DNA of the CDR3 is TGTGCCAGCAGCCCGAGGTCGGGGGTAAGTCCCTCGAATGAGCAGTTCTTC.

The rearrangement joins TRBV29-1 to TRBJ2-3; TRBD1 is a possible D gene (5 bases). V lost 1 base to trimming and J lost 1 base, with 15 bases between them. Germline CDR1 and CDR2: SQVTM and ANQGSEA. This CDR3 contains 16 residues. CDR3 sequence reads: CSVEGGRVIRTDTQYF. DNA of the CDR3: TGCAGCGTTGAAGGGGGCAGGGTCATTCGCACAGATACGCAGTATTTT.

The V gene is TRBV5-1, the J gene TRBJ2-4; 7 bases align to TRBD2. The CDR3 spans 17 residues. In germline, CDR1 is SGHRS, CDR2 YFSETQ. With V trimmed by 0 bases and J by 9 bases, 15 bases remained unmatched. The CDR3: CASSLESRGAQRGIQYF. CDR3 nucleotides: TGCGCCAGCAGCTTGGAGTCTCGCGGGGCTCAGCGGGGCATTCAGTACTTC. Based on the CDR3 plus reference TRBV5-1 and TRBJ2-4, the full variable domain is KAGVTQTPRYLIKTRGQQVTLSCSPISGHRSVSWYQQTPGQGLQFLFEYFSETQRNKGNFPGRFSGRQFSNSRSEMNVSTLELGDSALYLCASSLESRGAQRGIQYFGAGTRLSVL.